These 20 T cell receptor beta chains came from one sample sequenced in a study of cytomegalovirus exposure and HLA in healthy donors. Use of 60 Vbeta and 13 Jbeta primers characterized the PCR. Clones were read by immunoSEQ multiplex PCR, and TCRdb kept only the in-frame ones, dropping some. Here the sample spans 100,000 or so clones, roughly 80% being singletons. Sequencing input: PBMCs. These receptors originate from a male donor in good health and CMV-seropositive.

The chain has TRBV5-1 and TRBJ2-3; 9 nucleotides line up with TRBD2. This CDR3 is 15 amino acids long. Germline loops: CDR1 SGHRS, CDR2 YFSETQ. V trimming: 1 base; J trimming: 7 bases; junction bases outside the gene matches: 7. CDR3 nucleotides: TGCGCCAGCAGCTTGTGGGGCGGGGGGGCGAATACGCAGTATTTT. Encoded protein: CASSLWGGGANTQYF.

The V call is TRBV5-4, the J call TRBJ2-4; TRBD2 matches 15 bases. The trim removed 4 bases at V and 9 bases at J, leaving 8 bases unmatched. CDR1 SGHNT and CDR2 YYREEE come from the germline V gene (reference sequence). The CDR3 is 16 residues long. The CDR3 DNA reads TGTGCCAGCAGCGACGGGACTAGCGGGGGGCCCGGCATTCAGTACTTC. Amino acids: CASSDGTSGGPGIQYF. Variable domain in full (rest from reference TRBV5-4 and TRBJ2-4): ETGVTQSPTHLIKTRGQQVTLRCSSQSGHNTVSWYQQALGQGPQFIFQYYREEENGRGNFPPRFSGLQFPNYSSELNVNALELDDSALYLCASSDGTSGGPGIQYFGAGTRLSVL.

This sequence joins TRBV9 and TRBJ1-1; D not resolved. The CDR3 sequence is 15 residues long. Trimming pared 0 bases from V and 3 bases from J, leaving 12 bases between. Looked up from germline, CDR1 is SGDLS and CDR2 is YYNGEE. The DNA of the CDR3 is TGTGCCAGCAGCGTAGTTGGAGGTGGGTACACTGAAGCTTTCTTT. Translated, it gives CASSVVGGGYTEAFF.

The genes are TRBV10-3 and TRBJ2-2; 9 bases fit TRBD1. Germline V gene data show CDR1 as ENHRY and CDR2 as SYGVKD. Trimming cost V 5 bases and J 3 bases; bases outside gene matches: 7. The CDR3 is 16 residues long. This CDR3 reads CAISTGTGYDTGELFF. The DNA of the CDR3 is TGTGCCATCAGTACCGGGACAGGGTACGACACCGGGGAGCTGTTTTTT.

The genes are TRBV2 and TRBJ1-5; TRBD1 might be the D (6 bases). The CDR3 sequence is 13 residues long. Germline V gene lookup returns CDR1 SNHLY and CDR2 FYNNEI. V was shortened by 5 bases and J by 5 bases, with 10 bases between the two germline ends. The CDR3, as DNA: TGTGCCAGCAGTCCACAGGGAGATCAGCCCCAGCATTTT. It yields the protein CASSPQGDQPQHF.

The CDR3, as DNA: TGTGCCAGCTCACCACCCAGGATTCGCACTTTGAACACTGAAGCTTTCTTT. Its translation: CASSPPRIRTLNTEAFF. The chain carries TRBV18 and TRBJ1-1; unclear D gene. V lost 0 bases and J lost 0, with 14 bases in between. Germline V lookup: CDR1 KGHSH, CDR2 LQKENI. The CDR3 consists of 17 residues.

The chain uses TRBV2 and TRBJ1-2; a weak D match, TRBD1 (5 bases). The CDR3 is made up of 15 amino acids. Germline values: CDR1 SNHLY, CDR2 FYNNEI. Trimming stripped 6 bases from V and 2 bases from J, with 16 bases between. CDR3 sequence reads: CASRPGMGQNYGYTF. For the CDR3, the DNA is TGTGCCAGCAGGCCGGGTATGGGGCAGAACTATGGCTACACCTTC.

The count of this clone is one. Other DNA sequences within the sample encode an identical CDR3. The chain has TRBV11-3 and TRBJ1-6; D unresolved. Germline V gene data show CDR1 as SGHNT and CDR2 as YENEEA. Trimming cost V 2 bases and J 12 bases, with 11 bases left between them. The CDR3 has 13 residues. In DNA, the CDR3 is TGTGCCAGCAGCTTATCCACACGGGGACCCCTCCACTTT. Translating gives CASSLSTRGPLHF.

The chain combines TRBV7-8 with TRBJ2-3; D gene unclear. V lost 7 bases, J lost 0 bases, and 14 bases lay in between. This CDR3 is 15 amino acids long. Germline lookup yields CDR1 SGHVS and CDR2 FQNEAQ. For the CDR3, the DNA is TGTGCCAGCAAGCGAAACTTTGCTAGCACAGATACGCAGTATTTT. Its protein product is CASKRNFASTDTQYF.

CDR3 DNA sequence: TGTGCCTGGAGTTTATTGGGGGGATGGGGGAGAAACACTGAAGCTTTCTTT. Its protein product is CAWSLLGGWGRNTEAFF. The chain employs TRBV30 and TRBJ1-1; D is perhaps TRBD1 (5 bases). CDR1 is GTSNPN, CDR2 SVGIG, per germline (reference sequence). The CDR3 has 17 residues. Trimming left V 2 bases short and J 2 bases short, with 21 bases between.

This clone was seen once. This chain joins TRBV6-5 and TRBJ2-5; the D gene is possibly TRBD1 (5 bases). The V gene's germline CDR1 is MNHEY and CDR2 SVGAGI. This CDR3 region has 15 residues. Trimming removed 2 bases at V and 1 base at J, with 11 bases between. The CDR3: CASSYLPQGQETQYF. The CDR3 coding sequence is TGTGCCAGCAGTTACCTCCCCCAGGGCCAAGAGACCCAGTACTTC.

V gene TRBV30 combines with J gene TRBJ2-1; TRBD2 agrees at 9 bases. This CDR3 is built from 14 residues. Germline CDR1 and CDR2: GTSNPN and SVGIG (reference sequence). The V and J ends lost 3 bases and 1 base, in that order; junction bases with no gene match: 1. The DNA of the CDR3 is TGTGCCTGGAGGGGACTAGCATCCTACAATGAGCAGTTCTTC. Translating it yields CAWRGLASYNEQFF.

V usage is TRBV6-6 and J usage is TRBJ1-2, with 9 bases lining up with TRBD1. The ends lost 4 bases at V and 7 bases at J; junction bases unmatched: 4. CDR3 length equals 13 residues. CDR1 is MNHNY and CDR2 is SVGAGI in the germline V gene (reference sequence). CDR3 nucleotide sequence: TGTGCCAGCAGTTTACAGGGGGCGCGTGGCTACACCTTC. This gives the protein CASSLQGARGYTF.

The chain carries TRBV28 and TRBJ2-5; the match to TRBD1 covers 7 bases. This CDR3 has 14 residues. CDR1 and CDR2 (germline): MDHEN, SYDVKM. V trimming: 6 bases; J trimming: 4 bases; junction bases outside the gene matches: 8. The CDR3 region is CASSQQGQGETQYF. CDR3 coding DNA: TGTGCCAGCAGCCAACAGGGGCAGGGAGAGACCCAGTACTTC.

Remarks on this clone: The junction departs from the called germline gene at one end, perhaps through a read error. The chain recombines TRBV7-2 with TRBJ2-3; D is uncertain. CDR1 and CDR2 (germline): SGHTA, FQGNSA. This CDR3 contains 14 residues. The CDR3 sequence: CASCLAASTDTQYF. The CDR3 DNA sequence: TGTGCCAGCTGCTTGGCGGCTAGCACAGATACGCAGTATTTT.

This clone has just a few counts. CDR3 residues: CASSVGQSVYEQYF. In DNA form, the CDR3 reads TGTGCCAGCAGCGTAGGACAGAGTGTCTACGAGCAGTACTTC. This sequence joins TRBV9 and TRBJ2-7, with D perhaps TRBD1 (5 bases). Trimming stripped 0 bases from V and 3 bases from J, with 10 bases between. CDR3 size: 14 residues. Germline V gene lookup returns CDR1 SGDLS and CDR2 YYNGEE.

V and J are TRBV7-9 and TRBJ1-5; 7 bases are shared with TRBD1. Germline-derived CDR1 and CDR2 are SEHNR and FQNEAQ (reference sequence). Losses at the gene ends were 7 bases for V and 2 bases for J; bases not matched to a gene: 2. The CDR3 totals 13 residues. The CDR3 loop reads CASTQGGNQPQHF. In DNA form, the CDR3 reads TGTGCCAGCACCCAGGGGGGCAATCAGCCCCAGCATTTT. Complete variable domain (other parts from reference TRBV7-9 and TRBJ1-5): DTGVSQNPRHKITKRGQNVTFRCDPISEHNRLYWYRQTLGQGPEFLTYFQNEAQLEKSRLLSDRFSAERPKGSFSTLEIQRTEQGDSAMYLCASTQGGNQPQHFGDGTRLSIL.

This clone has only a few counts. The V and J genes are TRBV2 and TRBJ2-7; 8 bases fit TRBD2. The CDR3 consists of 14 residues. From germline, CDR1 is SNHLY and CDR2 FYNNEI. The V gene end was trimmed by 10 bases and the J gene end by 7 bases; junction bases not matched to a gene: 15. The DNA for the CDR3 is TGTGCCACCAACAGCCGGGGGGGCGCCCGTGAGCAGTACTTC. Translating gives CATNSRGGAREQYF.

The V gene is TRBV18, the J gene TRBJ1-1; D is unresolved. CDR3 length equals 14 residues. The germline V gene encodes CDR1 KGHSH and CDR2 LQKENI. V lost 0 bases and J 6 bases, leaving 11 bases between the germline ends. In DNA, the CDR3 is TGTGCCAGCTCACCACCCATGGGAGTCTCTGAAGCTTTCTTT. Encoded protein: CASSPPMGVSEAFF.

This clone appeared once. The CDR3 protein is CASSLISGANTGELFF. CDR3 bases: TGTGCCAGCAGCCTAATCAGCGGGGCCAACACCGGGGAGCTGTTTTTT. The V call is TRBV11-2, the J call TRBJ2-2; TRBD2 agrees at 7 bases. The CDR3 length is 16 residues. Germline V gene sequence: CDR1 SGHAT, CDR2 FQNNGV. Unmatched junction bases numbered 8, after V lost 5 bases and J lost 2 bases.